The text below deals with one T cell receptor beta chain. Produced via immunoSEQ multiplex PCR; TCRdb's table is partial and in-frame only. The sample carries about 500,000 clones, about 80% recorded once. These data are taken from a study of shared T cell receptors in the human thymus. V lost 6 bases and J 4 bases, leaving 16 bases between the germline ends. The CDR3 loop spans 14 amino acids. Germline CDR1 is MDHEN and CDR2 is SYDVKM. In addition, the sample was reused for a study of human thymus T cells. That source adds: Donor material was obtained from healthy Finnish infants undergoing corrective surgery for congenital heart defects. Corrective heart surgery yielded resections, and these provided the thymus tissue.

Sequencing was performed on thymocytes. The source is a boy under two years old with a congenital heart defect. The V and J genes are TRBV28 and TRBJ2-7; perhaps TRBD2 as D (6 bases). CDR3 residues: CASRHPGLGYEQYF. The CDR3 DNA follows: TGTGCCAGCAGACACCCGGGACTTGGGTACGAGCAGTACTTC.